A selection of T cell receptor beta chains follows, all from one sample in a study of OX40 agonist ivuxolimab in advanced cancers. Repertoires were generated with immunoSEQ multiplex PCR, while TCRdb's copy carries only in-frame clones and drops some. The data contain tens of thousands of clones, 75% to 95% of them singletons. The starting material was CD4+ or CD8+ T cells sorted from blood, obtained in a trial of the OX40 agonist ivuxolimab. The source of these receptors is an adult with an advanced solid tumor such as melanoma, head and neck, liver or kidney cancer. Each CDR3 is given with its conserved first and last residue. The D gene is left open where the match is weak. Some rows have no size entry. The others give once, few or many, or a class for an expanded clone.

few TRBJ2-3 TRBD1 TRBV5-5 CASSFDRVRTDTQYF TGTGCCAGCAGCTTTGACAGGGTACGGACAGATACGCAGTATTTT
- TRBJ1-1 - TRBV2 CASSTGRNTEAFF TGTGCCAGCAGTACAGGGAGGAACACTGAAGCTTTCTTT
- TRBJ2-1 - TRBV27 CASSRTLTREQFF TGTGCCAGCAGTCGCACCCTCACAAGAGAGCAGTTCTTC
- TRBJ2-1 TRBD2 TRBV5-1 CASSLVASGGNEQFF TGCGCCAGCAGCTTGGTGGCTAGCGGGGGTAATGAGCAGTTCTTC
- TRBJ2-1 TRBD2 TRBV7-2 CASSWGTRINEQFF TGTGCCAGCAGCTGGGGGACTAGGATCAATGAGCAGTTCTTC
- TRBJ2-7 - TRBV2 CASSEPLGNEQYF TGTGCCAGCAGTGAACCGTTAGGAAACGAGCAGTACTTC
- TRBJ1-5 - TRBV28 CASSTPGVSNQPQHF TGTGCCAGCAGCACCCCAGGAGTGAGCAATCAGCCCCAGCATTTT
- TRBJ2-2 - TRBV7-9 CASSSKVPTGELFF TGTGCCAGCAGCTCCAAGGTACCCACCGGGGAGCTGTTTTTT
- TRBJ2-3 TRBD2 TRBV10-1 CASSDPSPGLAHLDTQYF TGCGCCAGCAGTGACCCTAGCCCGGGACTAGCTCACCTTGATACGCAGTATTTT
- TRBJ2-3 - TRBV19 CASRREDTDTQYF TGTGCCAGCCGCAGGGAAGACACAGATACGCAGTATTTT
- TRBJ2-7 - TRBV27 CATTRPVNEQYF TGTGCCACCACCCGGCCCGTGAACGAGCAGTACTTC
- TRBJ2-3 TRBD2 TRBV15 CATRGGASGSPPGTDTQYF TGTGCCACCCGGGGGGGGGCTAGCGGGAGCCCCCCCGGCACAGATACGCAGTATTTT
- TRBJ1-1 - TRBV19 CASSKQAEAFF TGTGCCAGTAGTAAACAGGCTGAAGCTTTCTTT
- TRBJ2-5 - TRBV4-2 CASSQDRGIQETQYF TGTGCCAGCAGCCAAGATCGGGGTATTCAAGAGACCCAGTACTTC
- TRBJ1-1 - TRBV7-6 CASSFGLGTEAFF TGTGCCAGCAGCTTCGGTTTGGGCACTGAAGCTTTCTTT
- TRBJ1-2 - TRBV7-2 CASSSLGAYGYTF TGTGCCAGCAGCTCTCTCGGGGCCTATGGCTACACCTTC
once TRBJ2-3 TRBD2 TRBV28 CASLRLAGVSGSTDTQYF TGTGCCAGCTTGAGACTAGCGGGAGTAAGTGGGAGCACAGATACGCAGTATTTT
- TRBJ1-5 - TRBV19 CASSILGVGQPQHF TGTGCCAGTAGTATACTAGGGGTCGGTCAGCCCCAGCATTTT
- TRBJ2-7 TRBD1 TRBV5-1 CASSMTGGIDEQYF TGCGCCAGCAGCATGACAGGGGGTATCGACGAGCAGTACTTC
few TRBJ2-7 TRBD2 TRBV28 CASSFPTSGSHEQYF TGTGCCAGCAGTTTCCCCACTAGCGGGTCTCACGAGCAGTACTTC
- TRBJ1-5 - TRBV19 CASSVTWRGGNQPQHF TGTGCCAGTAGTGTTACCTGGAGGGGTGGCAATCAGCCCCAGCATTTT
- TRBJ2-1 TRBD2 TRBV5-4 CASSPGTSGRALFRNEQFF TGTGCCAGCAGCCCGGGGACTAGCGGGAGGGCCTTATTCCGGAATGAGCAGTTCTTC
- TRBJ1-5 - TRBV6-1 CASSTREGSNQPQHF TGTGCCAGCAGTACCCGGGAAGGTAGCAATCAGCCCCAGCATTTT
- TRBJ2-7 - TRBV30 CAWSVLHRAYEQYF TGTGCCTGGAGTGTACTCCACAGAGCCTACGAGCAGTACTTC
- TRBJ1-4 - TRBV5-4 CASSLQGSTNEKLFF TGTGCCAGCAGCTTACAGGGCTCAACTAATGAAAAACTGTTTTTT
- TRBJ2-1 - TRBV11-2 CASSRPTRPNEQFF TGTGCCAGCAGCCGACCGACTAGACCTAATGAGCAGTTCTTC
once TRBJ2-1 - TRBV13 CASSLPGQSYEQFF TGTGCCAGCAGCCTCCCCGGCCAATCTTATGAGCAGTTCTTC
- TRBJ1-4 - TRBV30 CAWSVLGAGKLFF TGTGCCTGGAGTGTTCTTGGGGCGGGAAAACTGTTTTTT
- TRBJ1-1 - TRBV19 CASRAGTPRSTEAFF TGTGCCAGTAGGGCAGGCACTCCTAGGAGTACTGAAGCTTTCTTT
- TRBJ2-1 TRBD2 TRBV2 CASSLTSGRVYEQFF TGTGCCAGCAGCCTCACTAGCGGGAGGGTATATGAGCAGTTCTTC
- TRBJ2-1 - TRBV10-1 CASSESGTPLGNEQFF TGCGCCAGCAGTGAGAGTGGGACTCCACTGGGTAATGAGCAGTTCTTC
- TRBJ2-7 - TRBV6-5 CASSPQGSLSEQYF TGTGCCAGCAGTCCCCAGGGTTCTCTCTCCGAGCAGTACTTC
few TRBJ1-1 - TRBV28 CASSRKMAEAFF TGTGCCAGCAGCCGGAAAATGGCTGAAGCTTTCTTT
- TRBJ2-1 TRBD1 TRBV19 CACRDRGYNEQFF TGTGCCTGCCGGGACAGGGGGTACAATGAGCAGTTCTTC
- TRBJ2-3 TRBD2 TRBV18 CASSPTRLAGVTDTQYF TGTGCCAGCTCCCCTACGCGGCTAGCGGGGGTCACAGATACGCAGTATTTT
- TRBJ2-7 TRBD2 TRBV4-1 CASSQEPLAGDFYEQYF TGCGCCAGCAGCCAAGAGCCGCTAGCGGGGGATTTTTACGAGCAGTACTTC
- TRBJ2-1 - TRBV9 CASSPQTVGNEQFF TGTGCCAGCAGCCCGCAGACTGTTGGGAATGAGCAGTTCTTC
- TRBJ2-6 - TRBV14 CASSQSGANVLTF TGTGCCAGCAGCCAGTCTGGGGCCAACGTCCTGACTTTC
- TRBJ2-3 TRBD2 TRBV28 CASSLGLAVLGTQYF TGTGCCAGCAGTTTAGGACTAGCGGTGTTAGGTACGCAGTATTTT
- TRBJ1-6 - TRBV6-1 CATRGLVDNSPLHF TGTGCCACCAGAGGACTAGTCGATAATTCACCCCTCCACTTT
- TRBJ1-2 - TRBV6-5 CASSYLAGANYGYTF TGTGCCAGCAGTTACCTGGCAGGGGCTAACTATGGCTACACCTTC
- TRBJ2-1 TRBD2 TRBV27 CASSLRLAGVRNEQFF TGTGCCAGCAGTTTAAGACTAGCGGGAGTCAGGAATGAGCAGTTCTTC
once TRBJ2-3 TRBD2 TRBV10-3 CAISLGLAGGTQYF TGTGCCATCAGCTTGGGACTAGCGGGAGGTACGCAGTATTTT
few TRBJ2-2 - TRBV7-2 CASSLEGGTGELFF TGTGCCAGCAGCTTAGAGGGTGGCACCGGGGAGCTGTTTTTT
- TRBJ2-2 TRBD2 TRBV7-2 CASSSFLLAANTGELFF TGTGCCAGCAGCTCCTTCCTACTAGCGGCGAACACCGGGGAGCTGTTTTTT
- TRBJ1-5 - TRBV7-8 CASSFGGNGPQHF TGTGCCAGCAGCTTCGGGGGTAATGGGCCCCAGCATTTT
- TRBJ2-2 - TRBV18 CASSPPVGTESNTGELFF TGTGCCAGCTCACCACCGGTAGGCACAGAATCGAACACCGGGGAGCTGTTTTTT
- TRBJ2-1 TRBD1 TRBV28 CASSPWDRDDNEQFF TGTGCCAGCAGCCCCTGGGACAGGGACGACAATGAGCAGTTCTTC
- TRBJ1-4 TRBD1 TRBV6-1 CASRGQAGEKLFF TGTGCCAGCAGGGGACAGGCGGGTGAAAAACTGTTTTTT
once TRBJ2-3 TRBD2 TRBV2 CASSEALAGGGTDTQYF TGTGCCAGCAGTGAAGCATTAGCGGGAGGGGGCACAGATACGCAGTATTTT
- TRBJ2-2 - TRBV7-8 CASSPHQANTGELFF TGTGCCAGCAGCCCCCACCAGGCGAACACCGGGGAGCTGTTTTTT
- TRBJ1-2 - TRBV19 CASMENPSGYTF TGTGCCAGTATGGAGAACCCCTCTGGCTACACCTTC
once TRBJ2-3 TRBD1 TRBV5-1 CASSLYRGSTDTQYF TGCGCCAGCAGCTTGTACAGGGGGAGCACAGATACGCAGTATTTT
- TRBJ2-7 - TRBV7-2 CASSPNTGSYEQYF TGTGCCAGCAGCCCAAATACAGGCTCCTACGAGCAGTACTTC
- TRBJ2-3 TRBD2 TRBV4-1 CASSQPTSASITDTQYF TGCGCCAGCAGCCAACCGACTAGCGCTTCGATCACAGATACGCAGTATTTT
- TRBJ2-2 TRBD2 TRBV14 CASSQAGGTNTGELFF TGTGCCAGCAGCCAAGCGGGAGGTACGAACACCGGGGAGCTGTTTTTT
- TRBJ1-6 TRBD1 TRBV6-1 CASSGPSGTGDSALHF TGTGCCAGCAGTGGACCATCCGGGACAGGGGACTCGGCCCTCCACTTT